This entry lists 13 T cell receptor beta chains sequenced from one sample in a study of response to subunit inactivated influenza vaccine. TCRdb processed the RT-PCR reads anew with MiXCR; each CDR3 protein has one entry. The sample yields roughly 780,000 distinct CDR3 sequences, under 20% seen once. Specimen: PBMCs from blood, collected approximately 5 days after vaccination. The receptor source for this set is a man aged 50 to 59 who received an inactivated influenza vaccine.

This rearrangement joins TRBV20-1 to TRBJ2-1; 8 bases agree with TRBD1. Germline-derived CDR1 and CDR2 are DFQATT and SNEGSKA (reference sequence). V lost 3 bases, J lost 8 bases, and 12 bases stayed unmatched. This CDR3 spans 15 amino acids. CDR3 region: CSARGWGAGGDEQFF. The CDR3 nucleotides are TGCAGTGCTAGGGGGTGGGGTGCAGGGGGCGATGAGCAGTTCTTC.

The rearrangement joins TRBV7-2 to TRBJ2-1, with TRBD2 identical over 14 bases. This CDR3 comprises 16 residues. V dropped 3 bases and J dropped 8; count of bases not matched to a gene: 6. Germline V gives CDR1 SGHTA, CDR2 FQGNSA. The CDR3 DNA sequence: TGTGCCAGCAGCTTGGGACTAGCGGGGGAACGGGATGAGCAGTTCTTC. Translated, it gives CASSLGLAGERDEQFF. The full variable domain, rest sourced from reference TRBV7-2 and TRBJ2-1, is GAGVSQSPSNKVTEKGKDVELRCDPISGHTALYWYRQSLGQGLEFLIYFQGNSAPDKSGLPSDRFSAERTGGSVSTLTIQRTQQEDSAVYLCASSLGLAGERDEQFFGPGTRLTVL.

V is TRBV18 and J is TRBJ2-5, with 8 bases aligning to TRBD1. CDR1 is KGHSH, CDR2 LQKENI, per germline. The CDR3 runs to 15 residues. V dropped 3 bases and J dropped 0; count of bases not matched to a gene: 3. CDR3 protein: CASSPGQGNQETQYF. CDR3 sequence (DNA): TGTGCCAGCTCACCCGGACAGGGCAACCAAGAGACCCAGTACTTC.

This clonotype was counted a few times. The CDR3 region has the DNA TGCGCCAGCAGCTTGGACAGGGTTTTGAACACTGAAGCTTTCTTT. Its protein product is CASSLDRVLNTEAFF. The chain is built from TRBV5-1 and TRBJ1-1, with D possibly TRBD1 on 6 matching bases. CDR1 SGHRS and CDR2 YFSETQ come from the germline V gene. Trimming took 0 bases from V and 0 from J, leaving 9 bases between them. The CDR3 runs 15 residues.

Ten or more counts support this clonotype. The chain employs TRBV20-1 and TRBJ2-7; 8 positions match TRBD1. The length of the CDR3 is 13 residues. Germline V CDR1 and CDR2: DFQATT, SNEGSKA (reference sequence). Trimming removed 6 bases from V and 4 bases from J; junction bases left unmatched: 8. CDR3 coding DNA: TGCAGTGCGCCGCGGACAGGGTGGTACGAGCAGTACTTC. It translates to CSAPRTGWYEQYF.

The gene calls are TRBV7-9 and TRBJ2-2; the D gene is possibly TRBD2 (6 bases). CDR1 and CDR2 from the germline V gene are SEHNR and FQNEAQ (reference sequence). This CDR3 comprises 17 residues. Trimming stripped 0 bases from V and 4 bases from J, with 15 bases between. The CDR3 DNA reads TGTGCCAGCAGCTTAGCGGCGGGGATCGGGGTCACCGGGGAGCTGTTTTTT. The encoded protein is CASSLAAGIGVTGELFF.

CDR3 amino acids: CATSRATGVRNEQYF. In DNA form, the CDR3 reads TGTGCCACCAGCAGAGCGACAGGGGTAAGGAACGAGCAGTACTTC. The J gene is TRBJ2-7, the V gene TRBV15; 8 positions agree with TRBD1. V lost 1 base and J lost 5; bases outside the gene matches: 7. Germline V gene lookup returns CDR1 LNHNV and CDR2 YYDKDF (reference sequence). The CDR3 has 15 residues.

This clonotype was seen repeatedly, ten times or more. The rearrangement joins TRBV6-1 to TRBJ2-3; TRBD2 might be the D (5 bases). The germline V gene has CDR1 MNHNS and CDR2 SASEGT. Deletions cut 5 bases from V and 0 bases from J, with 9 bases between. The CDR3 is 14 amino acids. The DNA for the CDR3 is TGTGCCAGCAGTCCGGGATCTAGCACAGATACGCAGTATTTT. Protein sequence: CASSPGSSTDTQYF.

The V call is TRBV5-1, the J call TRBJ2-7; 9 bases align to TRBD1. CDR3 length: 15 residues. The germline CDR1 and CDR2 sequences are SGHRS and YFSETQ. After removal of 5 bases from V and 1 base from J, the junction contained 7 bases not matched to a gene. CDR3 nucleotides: TGCGCCAGCAGAACCGGGACAGGGCGTTCCTACGAGCAGTACTTC. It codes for CASRTGTGRSYEQYF.

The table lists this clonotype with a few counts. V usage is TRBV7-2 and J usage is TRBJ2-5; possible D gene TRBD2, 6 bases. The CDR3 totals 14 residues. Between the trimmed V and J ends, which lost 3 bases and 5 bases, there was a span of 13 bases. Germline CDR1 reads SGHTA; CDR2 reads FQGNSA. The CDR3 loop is CASSFRRGGETQYF. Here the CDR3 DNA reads TGTGCCAGCAGCTTCAGGCGGGGCGGGGAGACCCAGTACTTC.

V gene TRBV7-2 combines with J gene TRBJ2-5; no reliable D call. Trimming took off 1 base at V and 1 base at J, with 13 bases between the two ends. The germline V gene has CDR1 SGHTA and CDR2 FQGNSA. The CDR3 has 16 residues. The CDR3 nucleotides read TGTGCCAGCAGCTTAGGGAAGACCGATAGCCAAGAGACCCAGTACTTC. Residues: CASSLGKTDSQETQYF.

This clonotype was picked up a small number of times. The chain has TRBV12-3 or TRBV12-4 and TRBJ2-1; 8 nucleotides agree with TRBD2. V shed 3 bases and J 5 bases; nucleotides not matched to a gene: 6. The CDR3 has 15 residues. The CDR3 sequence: CASSLSGGLNNEQFF. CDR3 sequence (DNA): TGTGCCAGCAGTTTGAGCGGGGGCCTAAACAATGAGCAGTTCTTC.

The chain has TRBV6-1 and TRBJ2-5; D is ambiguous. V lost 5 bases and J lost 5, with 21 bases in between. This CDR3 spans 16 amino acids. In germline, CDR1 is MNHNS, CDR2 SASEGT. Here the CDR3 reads CASSTFLGWVGETQYF. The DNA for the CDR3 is TGTGCCAGCAGTACCTTTCTTGGATGGGTAGGGGAGACCCAGTACTTC.